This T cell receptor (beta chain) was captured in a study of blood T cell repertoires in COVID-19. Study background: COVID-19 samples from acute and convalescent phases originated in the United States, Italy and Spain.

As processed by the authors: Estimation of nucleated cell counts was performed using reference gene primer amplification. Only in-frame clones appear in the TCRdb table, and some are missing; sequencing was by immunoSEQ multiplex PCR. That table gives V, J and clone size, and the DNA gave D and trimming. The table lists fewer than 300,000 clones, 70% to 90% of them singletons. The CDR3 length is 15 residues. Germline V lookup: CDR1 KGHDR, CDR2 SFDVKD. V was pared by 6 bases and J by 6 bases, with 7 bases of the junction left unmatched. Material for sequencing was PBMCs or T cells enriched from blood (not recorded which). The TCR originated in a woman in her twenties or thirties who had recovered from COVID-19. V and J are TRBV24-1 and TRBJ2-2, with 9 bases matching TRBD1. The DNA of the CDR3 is TGTGCCACCAGTCCCGGGACAGGGAAAGCCGGGGAGCTGTTTTTT. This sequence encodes CATSPGTGKAGELFF.